The source of this TCR beta chain is a study of Graves' ophthalmopathy and Graves' hyperthyroidism. Turning to the study itself: Hyperthyroidism counted as stable given no ophthalmopathy within 18 months of follow-up.

This CDR3 spans 13 amino acids. CDR1 is SQVTM, CDR2 ANQGSEA, per germline. Trimming at V came to 5 bases and at J to 4 bases, leaving 8 bases not matched to a gene. Ages of hyperthyroidism patients ran from 18 to 65, and their diagnoses were new, under 2 months' duration. Scientists amplified the TCR beta CDR3 regions from RNA transcripts. The first-round RT-PCR employed HTBI primers together with the Qiagen OneStep RT-PCR kit. A multiplex PCR was then performed as the second round. Each CDR3 protein gets one entry after TCRdb re-called the multiplex PCR reads with MiXCR. The sample includes more than 1,000,000 distinct CDR3 sequences, roughly 35% seen only once; the top ten take around 10%. Overall study findings and caveats: Sensitivity reached 70.59% and specificity 72.22% when the model predicted ophthalmopathy progression. Detection in blood was also observed for most expanded thyroid clonotypes above 0.001 frequency.

On this clonotype itself: The antigen is not known. Just one base apart from a much larger clone, this may be a read error.

The rearrangement links TRBV29-1 to TRBJ2-7; TRBD1 aligns across 7 bases. This TCR was sampled from an adult man with Graves' hyperthyroidism. The specimen sequenced was peripheral blood or thyroid tissue (not recorded which). The CDR3 loop is CSVTGAGGYEQYF. The CDR3 region has the DNA TGCAGCGTTACCGGGGCAGGGGGATACGAGCAGTACTTC.